This is a list of T cell receptor beta chains from one sample in a study of shared clonotypes between healthy human individuals. Sequencing was performed with immunoSEQ multiplex PCR; in TCRdb, only in-frame clones are kept and a portion is missing. Of just over 2,000,000 clones listed, about 95% are singletons. The sequenced sample consisted of naive CD4+ T cells sorted from blood. The receptor set was obtained from a man aged 18 to 29 in good health. Each CDR3 is given with its conserved first and last residue. The order of the fields is V gene, D gene, clone size, J gene, CDR3 length, CDR3 protein, CDR3 DNA. A D gene is named only where the DNA matches it firmly. The size entry is marked missing in some rows and otherwise reads once, few, many or a size class.

TRBV11-2	-	-	TRBJ1-1	15	CASSLGASMNTEAFF	TGTGCCAGCAGCTTAGGAGCATCAATGAACACTGAAGCTTTCTTT
TRBV10-3	-	-	TRBJ2-5	12	CAISDGWETQYF	TGTGCCATCAGTGATGGCTGGGAGACCCAGTACTTC
TRBV5-1	-	-	TRBJ2-5	15	CASSLGGGAQETQYF	TGCGCCAGCAGCTTGGGTGGGGGGGCTCAAGAGACCCAGTACTTC
TRBV5-5	TRBD2	-	TRBJ2-7	14	CASSSGAGSYEQYF	TGTGCCAGCAGCTCGGGAGCGGGGTCCTACGAGCAGTACTTC
TRBV2	-	once	TRBJ1-4	15	CASSPGGQVYEKLFF	TGTGCCAGCTCCCCCGGTGGGCAGGTGTATGAAAAACTGTTTTTT
TRBV5-4	-	-	TRBJ1-6	15	CASSLDQGGNSPLHF	TGTGCCAGCAGCTTGGATCAGGGAGGCAATTCACCCCTCCACTTT
TRBV6-1	-	-	TRBJ1-2	18	CASSEAIGGGGPNYGYTF	TGTGCCAGCAGTGAAGCGATCGGGGGGGGAGGGCCTAACTATGGCTACACCTTC
TRBV6-6	TRBD1	-	TRBJ2-7	12	CASTQTGSEQYF	TGTGCCAGTACCCAGACAGGGTCCGAGCAGTACTTC
TRBV27	TRBD1	-	TRBJ1-6	17	CASSFEGQGVYNSPLHF	TGTGCCAGCAGTTTTGAGGGGCAGGGGGTTTATAATTCACCCCTCCACTTT
TRBV28	TRBD1	-	TRBJ2-7	14	CASSLTGVSYEQYF	TGTGCCAGCAGTTTAACAGGGGTGTCCTACGAGCAGTACTTC
TRBV18	TRBD1	-	TRBJ1-5	14	CASSRTGPNQPQHF	TGTGCCAGCTCAAGGACAGGCCCAAATCAGCCCCAGCATTTT
TRBV6-5	-	once	TRBJ2-2	15	CASSYLRTLGGELFF	TGTGCCAGCAGTTACCTGAGGACTCTGGGCGGGGAGCTGTTTTTT
TRBV7-9	TRBD2	-	TRBJ2-1	17	CASSLGTWTSGGNEQFF	TGTGCCAGCAGCTTAGGGACTTGGACTAGCGGGGGCAATGAGCAGTTCTTC
TRBV19	TRBD2	-	TRBJ2-2	17	CASSTLQTSGRTGELFF	TGTGCCAGTAGTACCCTGCAGACTAGCGGACGCACCGGGGAGCTGTTTTTT
TRBV10-3	TRBD2	-	TRBJ2-1	15	CAITSTSGGSDEQFF	TGTGCCATCACTTCGACTAGCGGGGGTTCGGATGAGCAGTTCTTC
TRBV5-6	TRBD1	-	TRBJ1-2	14	CASSPGGGSYGYTF	TGTGCCAGCAGCCCAGGGGGCGGATCCTATGGCTACACCTTC
TRBV11-2	TRBD1	-	TRBJ2-7	13	CASSQRTGLEQYF	TGTGCCAGCAGCCAACGGACAGGGCTCGAGCAGTACTTC
TRBV9	-	-	TRBJ1-2	12	CASSIGPRGYTF	TGTGCCAGCTCCATCGGGCCGAGAGGCTACACCTTC
TRBV18	TRBD1	-	TRBJ2-5	13	CASSPQGAETQYF	TGTGCCAGCTCACCACAGGGGGCAGAGACCCAGTACTTC
TRBV2	-	-	TRBJ2-2	14	CASRASWNTGELFF	TGTGCCAGCAGGGCCAGTTGGAACACCGGGGAGCTGTTTTTT
TRBV4-2	-	-	TRBJ1-2	16	CASSRGGHDSWAGYTF	TGTGCCAGCAGCCGCGGAGGTCACGACAGTTGGGCTGGCTACACCTTC
TRBV30	TRBD2	-	TRBJ2-7	13	CAGSSGGSYEQYF	TGTGCCGGATCTAGCGGGGGGTCCTACGAGCAGTACTTC
TRBV5-1	-	-	TRBJ2-1	13	CASTRDEGLEQFF	TGCGCCAGCACCCGGGACGAGGGCCTTGAGCAGTTCTTC
TRBV5-6	-	-	TRBJ2-7	16	CASSLRGSPILDEQYF	TGTGCCAGCAGCTTGCGGGGATCTCCGATCCTGGACGAGCAGTACTTC
TRBV11-2	TRBD1	-	TRBJ1-5	14	CASSPDRGNQPQHF	TGTGCCAGCAGCCCTGACAGGGGCAATCAGCCCCAGCATTTT
TRBV5-1	-	-	TRBJ2-3	14	CASSSRPGMDTQYF	TGCGCCAGCAGCTCCCGACCCGGGATGGATACGCAGTATTTT
TRBV19	-	-	TRBJ2-2	16	CASTPPGVEPSGELFF	TGTGCCAGTACCCCCCCAGGGGTAGAGCCGAGCGGGGAGCTGTTTTTT
TRBV6-1	TRBD1	-	TRBJ1-2	14	CASSPDRAGYGYTF	TGTGCCAGCAGCCCAGACAGGGCCGGTTATGGCTACACCTTC
TRBV4-1	-	-	TRBJ2-1	13	CASSRVIYNEQFF	TGCGCCAGCAGCCGAGTTATTTACAATGAGCAGTTCTTC
TRBV5-1	-	-	TRBJ1-4	14	CASSGGGSNEKLFF	TGCGCCAGCAGCGGCGGCGGTTCTAATGAAAAACTGTTTTTT
TRBV4-1	TRBD1	once	TRBJ1-5	14	CASSEQGASQPQHF	TGCGCCAGCAGCGAACAGGGGGCGAGTCAGCCCCAGCATTTT
TRBV7-2	-	-	TRBJ1-4	11	CASRSFGELFF	TGTGCCAGCAGGTCGTTTGGAGAACTGTTTTTT
TRBV5-1	TRBD2	few	TRBJ2-7	14	CASSFGGGTYEQYF	TGCGCCAGCAGCTTCGGCGGGGGGACCTACGAGCAGTACTTC
TRBV29-1	TRBD1	once	TRBJ2-5	14	CSAGTGVLQETQYF	TGCAGCGCCGGGACAGGGGTCTTGCAAGAGACCCAGTACTTC
TRBV27	-	-	TRBJ1-2	12	CASSLAGHGYTF	TGTGCCAGCAGTTTAGCGGGGCATGGCTACACCTTC
TRBV19	TRBD2	-	TRBJ2-2	16	CASSITSGSWTGELFF	TGTGCCAGTAGTATAACCAGCGGGAGTTGGACCGGGGAGCTGTTTTTT
TRBV5-4	-	-	TRBJ1-3	14	CASSLAGVGNTIYF	TGTGCCAGCAGCTTGGCTGGGGTAGGAAACACCATATATTTT
TRBV7-9	TRBD2	-	TRBJ2-3	16	CASSSQTSGISDTQYF	TGTGCCAGCAGCTCCCAGACTAGCGGGATATCAGATACGCAGTATTTT
TRBV19	TRBD1	-	TRBJ1-1	17	CASSHRGQGLMNTEAFF	TGTGCCAGTAGCCACAGAGGACAGGGTTTAATGAACACTGAAGCTTTCTTT
TRBV6-1	TRBD1	-	TRBJ1-1	17	CASSEWPRDRENTEAFF	TGTGCCAGCAGTGAATGGCCCCGGGACAGGGAAAACACTGAAGCTTTCTTT
TRBV6-5	-	-	TRBJ1-1	13	CATKRGGYTEAFF	TGTGCCACCAAAAGGGGGGGGTACACTGAAGCTTTCTTT
TRBV27	TRBD1	few	TRBJ2-7	15	CASSSPGQGVYEQYF	TGTGCCAGCAGTTCGCCGGGACAGGGGGTATACGAGCAGTACTTC
TRBV6-1	-	-	TRBJ1-6	14	CASSEAIYNSPLHF	TGTGCCAGCAGTGAAGCGATCTATAATTCACCCCTCCACTTT
TRBV7-9	TRBD1	-	TRBJ1-1	16	CASSLDLGQGISEAFF	TGTGCCAGCAGCTTAGATCTGGGACAGGGTATTTCTGAAGCTTTCTTT
TRBV7-2	-	-	TRBJ1-2	12	CASSLDGAGYTF	TGTGCCAGCAGCTTAGACGGGGCGGGCTACACCTTC
TRBV7-3	-	few	TRBJ2-3	14	CASSFQTGGDTQYF	TGTGCCAGCAGCTTCCAGACAGGCGGAGATACGCAGTATTTT
TRBV28	TRBD1	-	TRBJ1-2	13	CASSSGTGDGYTF	TGTGCCAGCAGTTCCGGGACAGGGGATGGCTACACCTTC
TRBV29-1	-	-	TRBJ1-4	13	CSVATATNEKLFF	TGCAGCGTTGCGACCGCAACTAATGAAAAACTGTTTTTT
TRBV18	-	-	TRBJ1-1	13	CASFPQQNTEAFF	TGTGCCAGCTTCCCCCAGCAGAACACTGAAGCTTTCTTT
TRBV29-1	TRBD1	-	TRBJ1-2	12	CSVRTGDYGYTF	TGCAGCGTTCGTACAGGGGACTATGGCTACACCTTC
TRBV30	-	-	TRBJ1-1	13	CAWSVERNTEAFF	TGTGCCTGGAGTGTAGAAAGGAACACTGAAGCTTTCTTT